This TCR beta chain is from a study of shared clonotypes between healthy human individuals. TCRdb keeps only in-frame clones here, not all; method: immunoSEQ multiplex PCR. Among some 2 million clones listed, roughly 94% were seen once. The trim removed 0 bases at V and 0 bases at J, leaving 5 bases unmatched. This CDR3 spans 18 amino acids. Looked up from germline, CDR1 is ENHRY and CDR2 is SYGVKD. Naive CD8 cells were CD45RO-negative, positively selected for CCR7, excluding terminally differentiated effector memory CD45RA+ cells. This sequence was found in a man between 18 and 35 years old in good health. The chain recombines TRBV10-3 with TRBJ2-3; TRBD2 agrees at 11 bases. The sequenced material came from naive CD8+ T cells sorted from blood. CDR3 region: CAISESIGTSGSTDTQYF. CDR3 nucleotide sequence: TGTGCCATCAGTGAGTCGATAGGGACTAGCGGAAGCACAGATACGCAGTATTTT.